In its sample, the clone carrying this T cell receptor (beta chain) was seen a few times. The data are from a study of glioma-infiltrating T cells. Using RNA template, CDR3s of TCR alpha and beta were amplified with iRepertoire arm-PCR. TCRdb re-called the multiplex PCR reads with MiXCR, one entry per CDR3 protein. The data hold roughly 100,000 distinct CDR3 sequences, with around 28% observed a single time. The V gene end was trimmed by 4 bases and the J gene end by 4 bases; junction bases not matched to a gene: 15. Germline CDR1 is MGHRA and CDR2 is YSYEKL. CDR3 length: 17 residues. The specimen was glioma tissue, nonneoplastic brain tissue, or PBMCs (not recorded which). The chain employs TRBV4-1 and TRBJ2-5; TRBD1 aligns across 7 bases. The clonotype was recovered from a human donor with low-grade glioma or glioblastoma, undergoing nonglioma brain surgery, or in good health (not recorded which). CDR3 residues: CASSLFSGTAPPETQYF. The CDR3 nucleotides are TGCGCCAGCAGCCTATTCTCCGGGACAGCCCCCCCAGAGACCCAGTACTTC.